The entry that follows covers one T cell receptor (beta chain) sequence. This sample stems from a study of blood T cell repertoires in COVID-19. At the level of the study: Cohort 3 recovered donors had two negative PCRs, clearance, or symptom resolution. PBMCs, B-cell-depleted T cells, or T cells were the source of the cDNA or gDNA that made up the material.

With 0 bases clipped from V and 1 base from J, the junction kept 0 bases outside the gene matches. The CDR3 totals 15 residues. The germline gives CDR1 WNHNN, CDR2 SYGVQD (reference sequence). The participants were between about 18 and 89 years old and came from about two dozen US areas. Sequencing was performed with immunoSEQ multiplex PCR; in TCRdb, only in-frame clones are kept and a portion is missing. The data show approximately 360,000 clones, more than 75% seen once. The chain combines TRBV10-1 with TRBJ2-5; 9 nucleotides line up with TRBD1. The sequenced sample consisted of PBMCs or T cells enriched from blood (not recorded which). This sequence originates from a man in his forties in a cohort exposed to, infected with or recovered from COVID-19 (not recorded which). The CDR3 loop is CASSESTGGQETQYF. For the CDR3, the DNA is TGCGCCAGCAGTGAGTCGACAGGGGGCCAAGAGACCCAGTACTTC.